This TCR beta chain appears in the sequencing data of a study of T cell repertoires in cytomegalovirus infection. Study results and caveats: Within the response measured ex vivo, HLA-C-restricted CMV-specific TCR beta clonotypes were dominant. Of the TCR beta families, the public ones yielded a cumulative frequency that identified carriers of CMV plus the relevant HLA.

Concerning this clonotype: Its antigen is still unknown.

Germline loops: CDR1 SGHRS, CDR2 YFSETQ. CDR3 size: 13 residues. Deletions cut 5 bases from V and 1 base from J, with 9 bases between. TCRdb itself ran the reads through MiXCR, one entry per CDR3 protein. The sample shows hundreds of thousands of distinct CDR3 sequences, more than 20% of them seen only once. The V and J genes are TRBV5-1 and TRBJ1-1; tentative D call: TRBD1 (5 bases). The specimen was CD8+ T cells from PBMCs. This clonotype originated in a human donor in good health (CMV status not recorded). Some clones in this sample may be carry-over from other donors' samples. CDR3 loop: CASRIGQNTEAFF. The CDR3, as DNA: TGCGCCAGCAGAATCGGACAGAACACTGAAGCTTTCTTT. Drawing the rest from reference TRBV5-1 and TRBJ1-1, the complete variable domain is KAGVTQTPRYLIKTRGQQVTLSCSPISGHRSVSWYQQTPGQGLQFLFEYFSETQRNKGNFPGRFSGRQFSNSRSEMNVSTLELGDSALYLCASRIGQNTEAFFGQGTRLTVV.